This TCR beta chain originates from a study of shared clonotypes between healthy human individuals. CD45RO negativity and positive selection for CCR7 defined naive CD8 cells, a population that excluded terminally differentiated effector memory CD45RA+ cells. Of note for this clone: Its antigen is unidentified.

Some clones are missing from TCRdb's copy, which holds only in-frame ones; the method was immunoSEQ multiplex PCR. The sample yields some 630,000 clones, 90% to 97% seen once. Germline CDR1 reads LNHDA; CDR2 reads SQIVND (reference sequence). The CDR3 length is 14 residues. V lost 7 bases and J lost 3, with 10 bases in between. Whole-study results and caveats: Clonotypes not shared had lower generation probabilities than those common to all four donors. Read depth was anticipated to influence clonotype sharing among donors. Large depth notwithstanding, sorted-subset sequencing proved incomplete by rarefaction. Approximately 4.6% of naive CD4 clonotypes were shared across four donors.

The chain is built from TRBV19 and TRBJ2-6; D is undetermined. The sample comprised naive CD8+ T cells sorted from blood. The sequence came from a woman in her 30s in good health. CDR3 in DNA: TGTGCCAGTATAGGGCTGGGTGGGGCCAACGTCCTGACTTTC. It codes for CASIGLGGANVLTF.